The sequence of this TCR beta chain was determined in a study of shared clonotypes between healthy human individuals. Worth noting for this clone: Its antigen remains unidentified.

Sequencing was performed with immunoSEQ multiplex PCR; in TCRdb, only in-frame clones are kept and a portion is missing. The table lists fewer than 1.4 million clones, around 82% of them singletons. CD4+ cells yielded CD45RA+ naive and CD45RA-negative memory subsets. Points from the study as a whole: Clonotype sharing among donors likely depends on sequencing depth.

The CDR3 has 16 residues. Germline-derived CDR1 and CDR2 are SGHNT and YENEEA. The junction had 8 bases not matched to a gene; V was cut back by 1 base and J by 8 bases. The TCR originated in a man aged 18 to 30 in good health. Some clones in this sample may be carry-over from other donors' samples. The source material was memory CD4+ T cells from PBMCs. The sample's subset: CD45RA-negative fraction. The chain links TRBV11-3 to TRBJ2-1, with 10 bases lining up with TRBD2. The CDR3 sequence is CASSLGGSGRFYEQFF. The CDR3 DNA reads as TGTGCCAGCAGCTTAGGCGGTAGCGGGAGGTTCTATGAGCAGTTCTTC.